Listed here are 15 T cell receptor beta chains from one sample, sequenced in a study of cytomegalovirus exposure and HLA in healthy donors. The PCR had 60 Vbeta and 13 Jbeta primers. Sequenced by immunoSEQ multiplex PCR; TCRdb stores in-frame clones only, minus some. The sample includes 80,000 or so clones, roughly two thirds seen only once; the top ten take just under 5%. Material: PBMCs. The receptors here all came from a man aged 55-75 years in good health and CMV-seropositive.

The CDR3, as DNA: TGTGCCAGTAGTATTCCTTTCGGGGGCTACACCTTC. As protein: CASSIPFGGYTF. V and J are TRBV19 and TRBJ1-2; unclear D gene. Between the trimmed V and J ends, which lost 3 bases and 8 bases, there was a span of 10 bases. CDR1 is LNHDA and CDR2 is SQIVND in the germline V gene (reference sequence). The CDR3 length is 12 residues.

A word on this clone: This specimen includes other DNA sequences encoding the same CDR3. This sequence joins TRBV5-1 and TRBJ2-5, with TRBD2 matching over 7 bases. The length of the CDR3 is 14 residues. The V gene end was trimmed by 3 bases and the J gene end by 3 bases; junction bases not matched to a gene: 5. The germline CDR1 and CDR2 sequences are SGHRS and YFSETQ. As DNA, the CDR3 is TGCGCCAGCAGCTGGACTGGGGGGGAAGAGACCCAGTACTTC. Residues: CASSWTGGEETQYF.

DNA of the CDR3: TGCGCCAGCAGCCGATTGGAGGGGGCGACTTCGGATTCACCCCTCCACTTT. Amino acid sequence: CASSRLEGATSDSPLHF. The gene calls are TRBV4-1 and TRBJ1-6; 7 nucleotides agree with TRBD1. CDR1 and CDR2 from the germline V gene are MGHRA and YSYEKL. The CDR3 covers 17 residues. J gave up 8 bases and V 4 bases, and 14 bases lay outside the gene matches.

This chain joins TRBV5-1 and TRBJ2-7; 11 bases match TRBD2. CDR3 size: 18 residues. From germline, CDR1 is SGHRS and CDR2 YFSETQ. Losses at the gene ends were 4 bases for V and 1 base for J; bases not matched to a gene: 13. CDR3: CASSPTPATSGGSYEQYF. The CDR3 nucleotides are TGCGCCAGCAGCCCCACCCCCGCTACTAGCGGGGGTTCCTACGAGCAGTACTTC. The complete variable domain, with remaining parts taken from reference TRBV5-1 and TRBJ2-7, reads KAGVTQTPRYLIKTRGQQVTLSCSPISGHRSVSWYQQTPGQGLQFLFEYFSETQRNKGNFPGRFSGRQFSNSRSEMNVSTLELGDSALYLCASSPTPATSGGSYEQYFGPGTRLTVT.

The V call is TRBV19, the J call TRBJ2-7; D unresolved. The V and J ends lost 4 bases and 2 bases respectively, with 12 bases between them. This CDR3 has 14 amino acids. Germline-derived CDR1 and CDR2 are LNHDA and SQIVND (reference sequence). As DNA, the CDR3 is TGTGCCAGTAGTAAACCAGGAAAGGCCTACGAGCAGTACTTC. Protein product: CASSKPGKAYEQYF.

The rearrangement joins TRBV30 to TRBJ1-2, with 7 bases aligning to TRBD1. The CDR3 is 14 residues long. The V and J ends lost 5 bases and 5 bases, in that order; junction bases with no gene match: 11. Germline V gene data show CDR1 as GTSNPN and CDR2 as SVGIG (reference sequence). The CDR3 loop is CAWDNRGPLYGYTF. CDR3 in DNA: TGTGCCTGGGATAACAGGGGACCGCTTTATGGCTACACCTTC. Supplemented by reference TRBV30 and TRBJ1-2, the full variable domain reads SQTIHQWPATLVQPVGSPLSLECTVEGTSNPNLYWYRQAAGRGLQLLFYSVGIGQISSEVPQNLSASRPQDRQFILSSKKLLLSDSGFYLCAWDNRGPLYGYTFGSGTRLTVV.

The chain carries TRBV11-2 and TRBJ2-5; 9 bases line up with TRBD2. The ends lost 1 base at V and 2 bases at J; junction bases unmatched: 5. Germline V gene lookup returns CDR1 SGHAT and CDR2 FQNNGV. This CDR3 contains 16 residues. The CDR3 region is CASSLGLAGNQETQYF. CDR3 in DNA: TGTGCCAGCAGCTTAGGTCTAGCGGGGAATCAAGAGACCCAGTACTTC.

This rearrangement joins TRBV2 to TRBJ1-2; D possibly corresponds to TRBD1 (5 bases). The CDR3 has 14 residues. The ends were cut back, 7 bases at V and 4 bases at J, with 16 bases in the middle. Looked up from germline, CDR1 is SNHLY and CDR2 is FYNNEI. The CDR3 DNA reads as TGTGCCAGCACCGGATCGGGGGAAGGCTATGGCTACACCTTC. Translated: CASTGSGEGYGYTF.

The sample holds a few counts of this clone. The V and J genes are TRBV5-5 and TRBJ2-2; D unresolved. The CDR3 runs 17 residues. V gave up 2 bases and J gave up 1 base, with 15 bases separating them. Germline V gene data show CDR1 as SGHKS and CDR2 as YYEKEE (reference sequence). The CDR3 spells CASSFVRLQENTGELFF. The CDR3 DNA sequence: TGTGCCAGCAGCTTCGTTCGCCTGCAGGAGAACACCGGGGAGCTGTTTTTT.

This chain connects TRBV6-5 to TRBJ2-7, with 12 bases fitting TRBD1. V gave up 5 bases and J gave up 6 bases; unmatched junction bases: 8. The CDR3 is 15 amino acids. Germline CDR1 is MNHEY and CDR2 is SVGAGI. The CDR3 loop reads CASSPSGTGGGEQYF. CDR3 bases: TGTGCCAGCAGTCCCTCCGGGACAGGGGGCGGCGAGCAGTACTTC.

The V call is TRBV12-5, the J call TRBJ1-3; 8 nucleotides match TRBD1. Germline V lookup: CDR1 LGHNT, CDR2 FRNRAP. CDR3 length equals 16 residues. V dropped 2 bases and J dropped 4; count of bases not matched to a gene: 7. CDR3 DNA: TGTGCTAGTGGTTTGAATACAGGGGGTTGGGGAAACACCATATATTTT. Its protein is CASGLNTGGWGNTIYF.

This clone is judged medium-sized. V gene TRBV7-9 combines with J gene TRBJ1-4; weak D call: TRBD1 (6 bases). The CDR3 has 14 residues. Germline lookup yields CDR1 SEHNR and CDR2 FQNEAQ (reference sequence). Trimming took 4 bases from V and 4 from J, leaving 10 bases between them. The CDR3 sequence is CASSSGQLNEKLFF. The CDR3 DNA sequence: TGTGCCAGCAGCTCTGGACAGCTTAATGAAAAACTGTTTTTT. Full variable domain (outside the CDR3, taken from reference TRBV7-9 and TRBJ1-4): DTGVSQNPRHKITKRGQNVTFRCDPISEHNRLYWYRQTLGQGPEFLTYFQNEAQLEKSRLLSDRFSAERPKGSFSTLEIQRTEQGDSAMYLCASSSGQLNEKLFFGSGTQLSVL.

This clone has only a few counts. The genes are TRBV15 and TRBJ2-1; D uncertain. Germline V gene sequence: CDR1 LNHNV, CDR2 YYDKDF (reference sequence). V was shortened by 5 bases and J by 3 bases, with 8 bases between the two germline ends. The CDR3 has 13 amino acids. In nucleotides, the CDR3 is TGTGCCACCAGCCTTCAGGTCTACAATGAGCAGTTCTTC. Translating gives CATSLQVYNEQFF.

This clone was detected only once. The genes are TRBV5-6 and TRBJ1-1, with a weak D call TRBD1 (5 bases). The CDR3 loop spans 14 amino acids. Between the trimmed V and J ends, which lost 0 bases and 0 bases, there was a span of 6 bases. Germline V gene sequence: CDR1 SGHDT, CDR2 YYEEEE. CDR3 nucleotide sequence: TGTGCCAGCAGCTTGGCGGACATGAACACTGAAGCTTTCTTT. Its translation: CASSLADMNTEAFF.

The chain is built from TRBV9 and TRBJ2-1; TRBD2 agrees at 10 bases. The CDR3 loop spans 16 amino acids. V trimming: 0 bases; J trimming: 5 bases; junction bases outside the gene matches: 5. CDR1 is SGDLS, CDR2 YYNGEE, per germline. The CDR3 nucleotides read TGTGCCAGCAGCGTAGCGCTTAGCGGGAGGCACAATGAGCAGTTCTTC. Protein product: CASSVALSGRHNEQFF.